This T cell receptor (beta chain) was found in a study of control samples from healthy donors and cancer patients. Trimming took 3 bases from V and 5 from J, leaving 13 bases between them. Germline CDR1 SGHVS, CDR2 FNYEAQ. This CDR3 has 15 amino acids. Here immunoSEQ multiplex PCR was the method, and the copy in TCRdb shows in-frame clones only, minus some. Of just over 80,000 clones detected, 89% appear once; the ten largest clones hold 4.5% to 7%. Sequences were obtained from blood. This TCR derives from a man aged 45-65 years in good health. The chain carries TRBV7-6 and TRBJ1-4, with D unresolved. CDR3 DNA sequence: TGTGCCAGCAGCTTTTCCGGCAGCCAGAATGAAAAACTGTTTTTT. Translating gives CASSFSGSQNEKLFF.